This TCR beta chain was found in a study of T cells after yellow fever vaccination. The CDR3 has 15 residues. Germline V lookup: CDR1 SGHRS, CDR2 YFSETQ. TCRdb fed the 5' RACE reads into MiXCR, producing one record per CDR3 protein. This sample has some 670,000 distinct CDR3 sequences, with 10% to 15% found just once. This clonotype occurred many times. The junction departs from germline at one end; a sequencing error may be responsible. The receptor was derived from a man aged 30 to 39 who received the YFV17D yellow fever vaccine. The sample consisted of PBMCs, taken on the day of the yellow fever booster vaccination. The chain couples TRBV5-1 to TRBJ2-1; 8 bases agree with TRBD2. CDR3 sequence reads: CASSLGLAGYNEQFF. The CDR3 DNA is TGTGCCAGCAGCTTAGGGCTAGCGGGCTACAATGAGCAGTTCTTC.